These T cell receptor beta chains were read from a single sample in a study of cytomegalovirus exposure and HLA in healthy donors. The method was immunoSEQ multiplex PCR; TCRdb's version includes in-frame clones alone and lacks a portion of them. The table shows around 39,000 clones, with around two thirds occurring only once. Material for sequencing was PBMCs. The receptor source for this set is a human donor in good health. The CDR3 runs from the conserved cysteine through the conserved F or W. A D gene is named only where the DNA matches it firmly. For some rows the clone size is stated as once, few or many, or as a class when expanded; others skip it.

size	V	J	D	CDR3	DNA
.	TRBV10-1	TRBJ2-7	TRBD2	CASSEFIAGAYEQYF	TGCGCCAGCAGTGAGTTCATAGCGGGGGCCTACGAGCAGTACTTC
once	TRBV2	TRBJ1-1	TRBD1	CASSDPGQGRQAFF	TGTGCCAGCAGTGATCCGGGACAGGGCCGTCAAGCTTTCTTT
few	TRBV5-1	TRBJ1-1	.	CASSKGQEGTEAFF	TGCGCCAGCAGCAAGGGACAAGAAGGCACTGAAGCTTTCTTT
.	TRBV14	TRBJ2-3	.	CASSQDGGHATDTQYF	TGTGCCAGCAGCCAAGATGGGGGACACGCCACAGATACGCAGTATTTT
.	TRBV11-2	TRBJ2-7	.	CASSRDTSYEQYF	TGTGCCAGCAGCCGGGACACTTCCTACGAGCAGTACTTC
.	TRBV19	TRBJ1-1	.	CASSGGRKENTEAFF	TGTGCCAGTTCAGGAGGCAGAAAAGAGAACACTGAAGCTTTCTTT
few	TRBV12-5	TRBJ2-3	.	CASDGPRGADTQYF	TGTGCTAGTGACGGACCCCGGGGGGCGGATACGCAGTATTTT
.	TRBV10-3	TRBJ2-1	TRBD2	CATRSGGPYNEQFF	TGTGCCACCCGTAGCGGGGGGCCCTACAATGAGCAGTTCTTC
.	TRBV5-4	TRBJ1-1	TRBD1	CASSLSRDRVNTEAFF	TGTGCCAGCAGCTTGTCCCGGGACAGGGTGAACACTGAAGCTTTCTTT
.	TRBV7-6	TRBJ2-5	TRBD2	CASSLVGTMEQETQYF	TGTGCCAGCAGCTTAGTTGGGACTATGGAACAAGAGACCCAGTACTTC
.	TRBV2	TRBJ2-1	TRBD2	CASKTSGGHDRYNEQFF	TGTGCCAGCAAGACTAGCGGGGGCCACGATAGGTACAATGAGCAGTTCTTC
.	TRBV4-2	TRBJ1-6	.	CASSQDGRGSPLHF	TGTGCCAGCAGCCAGGACGGGAGAGGTTCACCCCTCCACTTT
few	TRBV5-1	TRBJ2-3	TRBD2	CASSTGPGGAFTSDTQYF	TGCGCCAGCAGCACCGGTCCGGGGGGGGCCTTTACATCAGATACGCAGTATTTT
.	TRBV7-9	TRBJ2-7	.	CASSFLGAYEQYF	TGTGCCAGCAGCTTTCTGGGAGCCTACGAGCAGTACTTC
few	TRBV5-6	TRBJ1-2	.	CASSLQVFSYTF	TGTGCCAGCAGCTTACAGGTATTCAGCTACACCTTC
.	TRBV11-2	TRBJ2-5	.	CASSSTVGTPQETQYF	TGTGCCAGCAGCTCAACCGTTGGGACACCGCAAGAGACCCAGTACTTC
.	TRBV13	TRBJ2-6	.	CASSLAGTGANVLTF	TGTGCCAGCAGCTTAGCAGGGACTGGGGCCAACGTCCTGACTTTC
.	TRBV6-1	TRBJ1-2	TRBD1	CASSSPDRWSYGYTF	TGTGCCAGCAGTTCCCCGGACAGGTGGTCATATGGCTACACCTTC
.	TRBV11-3	TRBJ1-4	.	CASSLGPGEKLFF	TGTGCCAGCAGCTTAGGTCCCGGGGAAAAACTGTTTTTT
.	TRBV2	TRBJ2-6	.	CASTPGGSSGANVLTF	TGTGCCAGCACCCCAGGGGGGTCTTCTGGGGCCAACGTCCTGACTTTC
.	TRBV2	TRBJ2-5	TRBD1	CASRAITGTGDKETQYF	TGTGCCAGCAGGGCGATCACCGGGACAGGGGATAAAGAGACCCAGTACTTC
few	TRBV19	TRBJ1-5	.	CASSTVAYSNQPQHF	TGTGCCAGTAGTACAGTAGCATATAGCAATCAGCCCCAGCATTTT
few	TRBV2	TRBJ2-7	TRBD1	CASSESGTGRDEQYF	TGTGCCAGCAGTGAATCAGGGACAGGGAGGGACGAGCAGTACTTC
few	TRBV5-6	TRBJ2-7	.	CASSILSPKSHEQYF	TGTGCCAGCAGCATCCTATCCCCGAAGAGCCACGAGCAGTACTTC
.	TRBV7-8	TRBJ1-3	.	CASSPWDTLRSGNTIYF	TGTGCCAGCAGCCCATGGGACACCCTTCGCTCTGGAAACACCATATATTTT
few	TRBV4-1	TRBJ2-7	.	CASSQDVRTTTYEQYF	TGCGCCAGCAGCCAAGACGTCAGGACAACCACCTACGAGCAGTACTTC
few	TRBV4-3	TRBJ2-2	TRBD2	CASSQELTSGGAANTGELFF	TGCGCCAGCAGCCAAGAATTGACTAGCGGGGGGGCGGCGAACACCGGGGAGCTGTTTTTT
.	TRBV5-4	TRBJ1-1	TRBD1	CASSYAHRGKSTAFF	TGTGCCAGCAGCTACGCCCACAGGGGTAAATCGACGGCTTTCTTT
.	TRBV5-5	TRBJ2-5	.	CASSLAETQYF	TGTGCCAGCAGCTTAGCTGAGACCCAGTACTTC
large	TRBV4-2	TRBJ2-1	TRBD2	CASSPRTSGGVDEQFF	TGTGCCAGCAGCCCCAGGACTAGCGGGGGGGTGGATGAGCAGTTCTTC
.	TRBV7-2	TRBJ2-5	TRBD2	CASSLAGAQETQYF	TGTGCCAGCAGCCTAGCGGGGGCCCAAGAGACCCAGTACTTC
.	TRBV6-6	TRBJ1-5	TRBD1	CASSYGTGDQPQHF	TGTGCCAGCAGTTACGGGACAGGTGACCAGCCCCAGCATTTT
.	TRBV30	TRBJ1-4	.	CAWSQGLSEKLFF	TGTGCCTGGAGCCAGGGGTTGTCGGAAAAACTGTTTTTT
few	TRBV4-1	TRBJ1-4	.	CASSQVLRGPANEKLFF	TGCGCCAGCAGCCAAGTTCTAAGGGGCCCGGCTAATGAAAAACTGTTTTTT
.	TRBV28	TRBJ1-5	TRBD1	CASSWDSRYSPQHF	TGTGCCAGCAGTTGGGACAGCCGTTACTCCCCCCAGCATTTT
.	TRBV6-6	TRBJ1-1	TRBD1	CASSSDRAREAFF	TGTGCCAGCAGTTCCGACAGGGCGCGCGAAGCTTTCTTT
.	TRBV6-1	TRBJ2-3	.	CASSEGSLGGTDTQYF	TGTGCCAGCAGTGAAGGATCCCTCGGGGGCACAGATACGCAGTATTTT
.	TRBV6-5	TRBJ1-5	.	CASRLDSNQPQHF	TGTGCCAGCAGGCTGGACAGTAATCAGCCCCAGCATTTT
few	TRBV7-3	TRBJ1-1	TRBD1	CASSLLGQGRGAFF	TGTGCCAGCAGCTTACTCGGACAGGGGAGAGGAGCTTTCTTT
.	TRBV6-1	TRBJ1-2	TRBD1	CANRDRGYGYTF	TGTGCCAACCGGGACAGGGGCTATGGCTACACCTTC
once	TRBV2	TRBJ1-5	TRBD1	CASSLGQGHNQPQHF	TGTGCCAGCAGCTTGGGACAGGGCCACAATCAGCCCCAGCATTTT
.	TRBV2	TRBJ1-2	TRBD1	CASGGTGRGYTF	TGTGCCAGCGGGGGGACAGGTCGGGGCTACACCTTC